What follows are 10 T cell receptor beta chains derived from one specimen sequenced in a study of cytomegalovirus exposure and HLA in healthy donors. 13 Jbeta primers and 60 Vbeta primers were used for the PCR. Assay: immunoSEQ multiplex PCR; the TCRdb copy retains only in-frame clones and omits some. The data hold about 170,000 clones, with under 75% observed a single time. Specimen: PBMCs. The receptors originated from a man in his forties in good health and CMV-seropositive.

The rearrangement uses TRBV2 and TRBJ2-5; 11 bases are shared with TRBD1. The V gene end was trimmed by 6 bases and the J gene end by 7 bases; junction bases not matched to a gene: 10. This CDR3 has 15 amino acids. Germline V gene lookup returns CDR1 SNHLY and CDR2 FYNNEI. The CDR3 is CASRSGQGATGTQYF. CDR3 bases: TGTGCCAGCAGGTCCGGACAGGGGGCTACAGGGACCCAGTACTTC.

V usage is TRBV7-9 and J usage is TRBJ1-2, with 9 bases identical to TRBD1. Germline V gene lookup returns CDR1 SEHNR and CDR2 FQNEAQ (reference sequence). The CDR3 is 15 amino acids. V lost 0 bases and J lost 2; bases outside the gene matches: 1. The CDR3 region is CASSLAGTGNYGYTF. Written as DNA, the CDR3 is TGTGCCAGCAGCTTAGCCGGGACAGGGAACTATGGCTACACCTTC.

The chain joins TRBV28 to TRBJ1-5; 9 bases line up with TRBD1. This CDR3 spans 16 amino acids. Germline CDR1 reads MDHEN; CDR2 reads SYDVKM. After removal of 5 bases from V and 6 bases from J, the junction contained 11 bases not matched to a gene. DNA of the CDR3: TGTGCCAGCAGTACCGGGACAGGGCCTGGTGCTCAGCCCCAGCATTTT. Amino acids: CASSTGTGPGAQPQHF.

The V gene is TRBV7-2, the J gene TRBJ2-7; D gene unclear. Germline V gene data show CDR1 as SGHTA and CDR2 as FQGNSA. The V gene lost 2 bases and the J gene lost 2 bases, with 7 bases spanning the gap. The CDR3 is 13 residues long. The CDR3 DNA is TGTGCCAGCAGCTTAAGCCAAACCTACGAGCAGTACTTC. It yields the protein CASSLSQTYEQYF. The whole variable domain, remainder taken from reference TRBV7-2 and TRBJ2-7, is GAGVSQSPSNKVTEKGKDVELRCDPISGHTALYWYRQSLGQGLEFLIYFQGNSAPDKSGLPSDRFSAERTGGSVSTLTIQRTQQEDSAVYLCASSLSQTYEQYFGPGTRLTVT.

This clone occurred a few times. The chain joins TRBV10-3 to TRBJ2-1; a possible D gene is TRBD2 (6 bases). Germline CDR1 reads ENHRY; CDR2 reads SYGVKD. The CDR3 is 12 amino acids. V dropped 2 bases and J dropped 10 bases, with 9 bases sitting between them. The CDR3 spells CAISELGREQFF. The CDR3 region has the DNA TGTGCCATCAGTGAGCTGGGGAGGGAGCAGTTCTTC.

This clone was picked up a small number of times. The chain uses TRBV7-3 and TRBJ2-2; TRBD2 aligns across 7 bases. The CDR3 has 15 amino acids. Germline V gene sequence: CDR1 SGHTA, CDR2 FQGTGA. With V trimmed by 5 bases and J by 2 bases, 5 bases remained unmatched. As DNA, the CDR3 is TGTGCCAGCAGCCCCCCAGCGGGAAACACCGGGGAGCTGTTTTTT. Translating it yields CASSPPAGNTGELFF.

The chain recombines TRBV5-6 with TRBJ2-7; TRBD1 might be the D (6 bases). Germline V gives CDR1 SGHDT, CDR2 YYEEEE. This CDR3 comprises 13 residues. Trimming removed 2 bases at V and 6 bases at J, with 12 bases between. CDR3 region: CASSFTVGGEQYF. The CDR3 DNA reads as TGTGCCAGCAGCTTTACGGTAGGGGGCGAGCAGTACTTC.

In this sample, this clone turned up a few times. The rearrangement uses TRBV6-6 and TRBJ1-4; tentative D call: TRBD1 (6 bases). The V gene's germline CDR1 is MNHNY and CDR2 SVGAGI (reference sequence). The CDR3 has 16 amino acids. V was shortened by 0 bases and J by 5 bases, with 13 bases between the two germline ends. Here the CDR3 DNA reads TGTGCCAGCAGTTACTCGGGGGGGCAGCAGAATGAAAAACTGTTTTTT. It translates to CASSYSGGQQNEKLFF.

V is TRBV4-1 and J is TRBJ2-5, with 7 bases identical to TRBD1. The trim removed 4 bases at V and 4 bases at J, leaving 6 bases unmatched. CDR3 length: 14 amino acids. Germline-derived CDR1 and CDR2 are MGHRA and YSYEKL. CDR3 DNA: TGCGCCAGCAGCCTCCAGGGGGTCGGAGAGACCCAGTACTTC. It yields the protein CASSLQGVGETQYF.

This clone was picked up a small number of times. The chain links TRBV7-2 to TRBJ1-1, with D possibly matching TRBD1 (5 bases). This CDR3 has 16 residues. CDR1 SGHTA and CDR2 FQGNSA come from the germline V gene. V shed 5 bases and J shed 4 bases, with 20 bases lying between them. In DNA, the CDR3 is TGTGCCAGCAGCCCGCAACAGATTTTAAGGGGCACTGAAGCTTTCTTT. Its translation: CASSPQQILRGTEAFF.